Following are 2 T cell receptor beta chains from one sample sequenced in a study of T-cell memory formation after mild COVID-19. Using its own MiXCR run on the 5' RACE reads, TCRdb lists one record per CDR3 protein. This sample yields 100,000 to 150,000 distinct CDR3 sequences, of which approximately 6.3% are seen a single time; under 2.5% belongs to the top ten. The sample was PBMCs or a T cell subset sorted from them (not recorded which). The receptors stem from an adult woman who had mild COVID-19 (a few samples of this study predate the infection). Cell type and time point are not known.

This clonotype was seen many times. The chain has TRBV10-3 and TRBJ2-7, with D uncertain. The length of the CDR3 is 13 residues. The V end lost 4 bases, the J end lost 2 bases, and 9 bases lay between the germline ends. Germline lookup yields CDR1 ENHRY and CDR2 SYGVKD. The DNA of the CDR3 is TGTGCCATCAGTGCGGCCATCACCTACGAGCAGTACTTC. Protein product: CAISAAITYEQYF.

This rearrangement joins TRBV7-9 to TRBJ1-2; D gene ambiguous. With 5 bases removed from V and 3 bases from J, the gap between germline ends came to 16 bases. The germline CDR1 and CDR2 sequences are SEHNR and FQNEAQ (reference sequence). This CDR3 contains 15 residues. The CDR3 protein is CASSPRGGSHYGYTF. CDR3 bases: TGTGCCAGCAGCCCGCGGGGAGGGTCCCACTATGGCTACACCTTC.